A single sample gave rise to the 20 T cell receptor beta chains below, sequenced in a study of T-cell memory formation after mild COVID-19. TCRdb independently ran MiXCR on the 5' RACE reads; one entry per CDR3 protein. The sample shows a few hundred thousand distinct CDR3 sequences, roughly an eighth of them seen only once. Sequencing was done on a sample of PBMCs or a T cell subset sorted from them (not recorded which). These receptors came from a man between 18 and 29 years old who had mild COVID-19 (a few samples of this study predate the infection). Cell type and time point are not known.

Comments on this clonotype: One end of the junction fails to match germline, which may point to a read error. The chain uses TRBV4-2 and TRBJ1-2; a possible D gene is TRBD1 (6 bases). This CDR3 is 15 amino acids long. Germline-derived CDR1 and CDR2 are LGHNA and YNFKEQ. CDR3 loop: CPSSQDTGPGYGYTF. In nucleotides, the CDR3 is TGTCCCAGCAGCCAAGACACAGGGCCGGGCTATGGCTACACCTTC.

The V gene is TRBV29-1, the J gene TRBJ2-3; D not certain. CDR1 SQVTM and CDR2 ANQGSEA come from the germline V gene. V was shortened by 2 bases and J by 0 bases, with 6 bases between the two germline ends. The CDR3 covers 13 residues. In nucleotides, the CDR3 is TGCAGCGTTGAACAACTAAGCACAGATACGCAGTATTTT. Its protein is CSVEQLSTDTQYF.

This clonotype was seen many times. The chain joins TRBV19 to TRBJ2-1; D may be TRBD1 (5 bases). The CDR3 is 16 amino acids. Trimming removed 3 bases from V and 8 bases from J, with 20 bases in between. Germline lookup yields CDR1 LNHDA and CDR2 SQIVND (reference sequence). CDR3: CASSMVLRGFWHEQFF. The CDR3 nucleotides are TGTGCCAGTAGTATGGTCCTTAGGGGATTTTGGCATGAGCAGTTCTTC.

The chain is built from TRBV7-6 and TRBJ2-3, with D maybe TRBD1 (5 bases). There are 14 residues in the CDR3. CDR1 and CDR2 from the germline V gene are SGHVS and FNYEAQ. The germline V and J ends were trimmed by 1 base and 6 bases, with 11 bases remaining between them. The CDR3 spells CASSLVSSGDTQYF. In nucleotides, the CDR3 is TGTGCCAGCAGCTTAGTATCTTCAGGGGATACGCAGTATTTT.

CDR3: CASRHSGGNQPQHF. CDR3 DNA sequence: TGTGCCAGCAGGCATAGCGGCGGCAATCAGCCCCAGCATTTT. V gene TRBV3-1 combines with J gene TRBJ1-5; D is uncertain. The length of the CDR3 is 14 residues. Trimming shortened V by 6 bases and J by 2 bases, and 11 bases separated the two germline ends. Germline-derived CDR1 and CDR2 are LGHDT and YNNKEL (reference sequence). The full variable domain, its missing parts supplied by reference TRBV3-1 and TRBJ1-5, is DTAVSQTPKYLVTQMGNDKSIKCEQNLGHDTMYWYKQDSKKFLKIMFSYNNKELIINETVPNRFSPKSPDKAHLNLHINSLELGDSAVYFCASRHSGGNQPQHFGDGTRLSIL.

V usage is TRBV11-2 and J usage is TRBJ1-2, with TRBD1 as a possible D gene (5 bases). With 2 bases removed from V and 4 bases from J, the gap between germline ends came to 14 bases. Looked up from germline, CDR1 is SGHAT and CDR2 is FQNNGV. There are 15 residues in the CDR3. The CDR3 spells CASSLIKTAAYGYTF. The CDR3 bases are TGTGCCAGCAGCTTAATTAAGACAGCTGCCTATGGCTACACCTTC.

This clonotype has a handful of counts. J is TRBJ2-5 and V is TRBV5-1; TRBD2 agrees at 8 bases. CDR1 and CDR2 from the germline V gene are SGHRS and YFSETQ. V shed 4 bases, J shed 4 bases, and the junction held 12 bases outside the gene matches. CDR3 length: 16 residues. CDR3 amino acids: CASSTLIAGIGETQYF. The CDR3 nucleotides read TGCGCCAGCAGCACCCTAATAGCGGGGATAGGAGAGACCCAGTACTTC.

The table lists this clonotype with many counts. The J gene is TRBJ2-2, the V gene TRBV24-1; D is unclear. This CDR3 is 11 amino acids long. The V gene's germline CDR1 is KGHDR and CDR2 SFDVKD. V gave up 9 bases and J gave up 0 bases, with 1 base separating them. CDR3 sequence (DNA): TGTGCCACCGCGAACACCGGGGAGCTGTTTTTT. It encodes CATANTGELFF.

This chain uses TRBV28 with TRBJ2-7; no reliable D call. V lost 2 bases and J lost 0, with 11 bases in between. Per germline, CDR1 MDHEN and CDR2 SYDVKM. The CDR3 loop spans 15 amino acids. CDR3 residues: CASSLGGVRSYEQYF. The DNA for the CDR3 is TGTGCCAGCAGTTTAGGTGGGGTCCGCTCCTACGAGCAGTACTTC. The full variable domain, its missing parts supplied by reference TRBV28 and TRBJ2-7, is DVKVTQSSRYLVKRTGEKVFLECVQDMDHENMFWYRQDPGLGLRLIYFSYDVKMKEKGDIPEGYSVSREKKERFSLILESASTNQTSMYLCASSLGGVRSYEQYFGPGTRLTVT.

This clonotype was seen a few times. The J gene is TRBJ2-3, the V gene TRBV3-1, with 10 bases lining up with TRBD1. CDR3 length: 15 amino acids. Per germline, CDR1 LGHDT and CDR2 YNNKEL (reference sequence). J gave up 5 bases and V 3 bases, and 5 bases lay outside the gene matches. In nucleotides, the CDR3 is TGTGCCAGCAGCCAGACAGGGGGCGATGTAGATACGCAGTATTTT. This codes for CASSQTGGDVDTQYF.

This clonotype was seen a handful of times. This chain uses TRBV20-1 with TRBJ1-1, with unresolved D. Germline loops: CDR1 DFQATT, CDR2 SNEGSKA (reference sequence). V was pared by 5 bases and J by 4 bases, with 23 bases between. The CDR3 loop spans 16 amino acids. The CDR3 DNA reads as TGCAGTGCTCGACGGGAATTGGCCGCGATGTCCACTGAAGCTTTCTTT. Amino acids: CSARRELAAMSTEAFF.

This chain uses TRBV6-5 with TRBJ1-1; D is possibly TRBD1 (5 bases). The CDR3 contains 11 residues. Germline values: CDR1 MNHEY, CDR2 SVGAGI. Trimming took off 4 bases at V and 8 bases at J, with 8 bases between the two ends. The CDR3 sequence: CASSSGGEAFF. The CDR3 nucleotides read TGTGCCAGCAGTTCGGGGGGGGAAGCTTTCTTT.

This clonotype came up many times. The rearrangement joins TRBV13 to TRBJ2-2; D not resolved. Germline values: CDR1 PRHDT, CDR2 FYEKMQ (reference sequence). This CDR3 is 12 amino acids long. V was pared by 3 bases and J by 7 bases, with 6 bases between. DNA of the CDR3: TGTGCCAGCAGCTTCATGGGCGGGGAGCTGTTTTTT. This codes for CASSFMGGELFF.

The chain uses TRBV6-2 or TRBV6-3 and TRBJ2-7; maybe TRBD1 (7 bases). The CDR3 length is 16 residues. Germline CDR1 and CDR2: MNHEY and SVGEGT. Trimming shortened V by 7 bases and J by 3 bases, and 22 bases separated the two germline ends. The CDR3 region is CASTSTRGARFYEQYV. The CDR3, as DNA: TGTGCCAGCACTTCCACCAGGGGGGCTAGATTCTACGAGCAGTACGTC.

The V and J genes are TRBV5-1 and TRBJ2-3; D gene ambiguous. The CDR3 is 15 amino acids. V lost 2 bases and J 5 bases, leaving 15 bases between the germline ends. Germline CDR1 is SGHRS and CDR2 is YFSETQ. The CDR3 nucleotides are TGCGCCAGCAGCTTCATCGCCGGAGAGGAAGATACGCAGTATTTT. This sequence encodes CASSFIAGEEDTQYF.

The chain links TRBV29-1 to TRBJ2-7; 10 bases fit TRBD1. V was clipped by 2 bases and J by 3 bases; unmatched bases: 4. CDR1 is SQVTM and CDR2 is ANQGSEA in the germline V gene. This CDR3 region has 14 residues. As DNA, the CDR3 is TGCAGCGTTGAATTAAGGGACAGGGGCTACGAGCAGTACTTC. Protein product: CSVELRDRGYEQYF.

V gene TRBV11-2 combines with J gene TRBJ2-6, with TRBD2 identical over 8 bases. The CDR3 sequence is 15 residues long. The germline V gene encodes CDR1 SGHAT and CDR2 FQNNGV. The trim removed 5 bases at V and 4 bases at J, leaving 4 bases unmatched. CDR3 sequence reads: CASSPGGVGANVLTF. DNA for the CDR3: TGTGCCAGCAGCCCCGGGGGGGTCGGGGCCAACGTCCTGACTTTC.

This clonotype was counted ten times or more. This chain links TRBV5-1 with TRBJ1-6; the D is unclear. The CDR3 has 16 residues. Germline V gene sequence: CDR1 SGHRS, CDR2 YFSETQ. V lost 4 bases, J lost 9 bases, and 20 bases lay in between. The chain's CDR3 is CASSESIEVSSSPLHF. DNA of the CDR3: TGCGCCAGCAGCGAGAGTATCGAGGTCTCTAGTTCACCCCTCCACTTT.

Only a few counts were recorded for this clonotype. This chain connects TRBV3-1 to TRBJ1-6, with 12 bases that match TRBD1. The germline V gene has CDR1 LGHDT and CDR2 YNNKEL (reference sequence). This CDR3 is 16 amino acids long. Trimming took 5 bases from V and 8 from J; bases not matched to a gene: 7. The DNA of the CDR3 is TGTGCCAGCAGCAGAAGGGACAGGGGGCTCTATTCACCCCTCCACTTT. It codes for CASSRRDRGLYSPLHF.

This clonotype was seen many times. V usage is TRBV14 and J usage is TRBJ2-5; D ambiguous. CDR1 and CDR2 (germline): SGHDN, FVKESK. Trimming left V 4 bases short and J 5 bases short, with 14 bases between. There are 14 residues in the CDR3. The CDR3 spells CASSLRTTEETQYF. The CDR3 DNA sequence: TGTGCCAGCAGCCTGAGGACCACGGAGGAGACCCAGTACTTC.